The 31 T cell receptor beta chains below come from one sample, sequenced in a study of blood T cell repertoires in COVID-19. Here immunoSEQ multiplex PCR was the method, and the copy in TCRdb shows in-frame clones only, minus some. The data hold about 350,000 clones, with about 87% observed a single time. The specimen sequenced was peripheral blood. The receptor set was obtained from a man aged 25-40 years with COVID-19, enrolled during active disease.

The chain is built from TRBV7-2 and TRBJ1-2; 7 bases align to TRBD1. The germline V gene has CDR1 SGHTA and CDR2 FQGNSA. This CDR3 region has 14 residues. V was clipped by 3 bases and J by 1 base; unmatched bases: 2. The CDR3 nucleotides are TGTGCCAGCAGCTTTACAGGGGTTAACTATGGCTACACCTTC. It translates to CASSFTGVNYGYTF. Supplemented by reference TRBV7-2 and TRBJ1-2, the full variable domain reads GAGVSQSPSNKVTEKGKDVELRCDPISGHTALYWYRQSLGQGLEFLIYFQGNSAPDKSGLPSDRFSAERTGGSVSTLTIQRTQQEDSAVYLCASSFTGVNYGYTFGSGTRLTVV.

The chain couples TRBV19 to TRBJ2-3; D is possibly TRBD2 (5 bases). The V end lost 3 bases, the J end lost 0 bases, and 10 bases lay between the germline ends. Germline V gene lookup returns CDR1 LNHDA and CDR2 SQIVND (reference sequence). CDR3 length equals 15 residues. This chain's CDR3 is CASSILRASTDTQYF. For the CDR3, the DNA is TGTGCCAGTAGTATTCTGCGGGCTAGCACAGATACGCAGTATTTT. Full variable domain (remainder filled in from reference TRBV19 and TRBJ2-3): DGGITQSPKYLFRKEGQNVTLSCEQNLNHDAMYWYRQDPGQGLRLIYYSQIVNDFQKGDIAEGYSVSREKKESFPLTVTSAQKNPTAFYLCASSILRASTDTQYFGPGTRLTVL.

This clone was observed a single time. V usage is TRBV4-3 and J usage is TRBJ2-7, with D maybe TRBD2 (5 bases). V lost 0 bases to trimming and J lost 3 bases, with 9 bases between them. CDR3 size: 14 residues. Germline V CDR1 and CDR2: LGHNA, YSLEER. CDR3 protein: CASSQESEGYEQYF. CDR3 coding DNA: TGCGCCAGCAGCCAAGAATCCGAGGGCTACGAGCAGTACTTC.

The rearrangement joins TRBV19 to TRBJ2-3, with D unclear. From germline, CDR1 is LNHDA and CDR2 SQIVND (reference sequence). This CDR3 spans 14 amino acids. Between the trimmed V and J ends, which lost 2 bases and 2 bases, there was a span of 8 bases. CDR3 in DNA: TGTGCCAGTAGTATAAAAGCACCCACAGATACGCAGTATTTT. It yields the protein CASSIKAPTDTQYF.

V and J are TRBV3-1 (or the pseudogene TRBV3-2) and TRBJ1-4, with 7 bases lining up with TRBD1. Germline trimming cut 3 bases from V and 2 bases from J; bases unmatched to any gene: 6. The CDR3 consists of 16 residues. CDR1 is LGHDT and CDR2 is YNNKEL in the germline V gene (reference sequence). CDR3 region: CASSQGDRDTNEKLFF. DNA for the CDR3: TGTGCCAGCAGCCAGGGAGACAGGGACACTAATGAAAAACTGTTTTTT.

Relative to its sample, this clone is medium-sized (0.01 to 0.1%). This sequence joins TRBV23-1 and TRBJ1-2, with TRBD1 identical over 7 bases. TRBV23-1 is assigned to the ORF class and has an uncertain function. This CDR3 is built from 12 residues. The V gene end was trimmed by 8 bases and the J gene end by 5 bases; junction bases not matched to a gene: 5. CDR3 bases: TGCGCCAGCGATCAGGGGGTGTATGGCTACACCTTC. Translated: CASDQGVYGYTF.

V gene TRBV5-1 combines with J gene TRBJ2-3, with 8 nucleotides matching TRBD1. CDR3 length: 15 amino acids. The V and J ends lost 2 bases and 4 bases, in that order; junction bases with no gene match: 6. Per germline, CDR1 SGHRS and CDR2 YFSETQ. In nucleotides, the CDR3 is TGCGCCAGCAGCTTACTACAGGGGGGCCCAGATACGCAGTATTTT. Translation: CASSLLQGGPDTQYF.

The J gene is TRBJ2-1, the V gene TRBV7-2; D may be TRBD2 (5 bases). Germline V gives CDR1 SGHTA, CDR2 FQGNSA. The ends were cut back, 3 bases at V and 9 bases at J, with 18 bases in the middle. The CDR3 is made up of 15 amino acids. CDR3 loop: CASSFSSQLAGEQFF. The CDR3 region has the DNA TGTGCCAGCAGCTTCAGTAGTCAATTGGCGGGTGAGCAGTTCTTC.

This clone was seen a single time. The chain recombines TRBV5-8 with TRBJ1-5; D uncertain. The CDR3 totals 13 residues. Trimming removed 4 bases from V and 1 base from J, with 6 bases in between. CDR1 is SGHTS, CDR2 YDEGEE, per germline. The DNA for the CDR3 is TGTGCCAGCAGCCTAATGAGCAATCAGCCCCAGCATTTT. Translating gives CASSLMSNQPQHF.

This chain connects TRBV2 to TRBJ1-5; D possibly corresponds to TRBD1 (5 bases). Germline loops: CDR1 SNHLY, CDR2 FYNNEI. This CDR3 contains 15 residues. With 0 bases removed from V and 5 bases from J, the gap between germline ends came to 11 bases. Written as DNA, the CDR3 is TGTGCCAGCAGTGAAGCGCCCAGGGATTATCAGCCCCAGCATTTT. This translates into CASSEAPRDYQPQHF.

Remarks on this clone: One end of the junction varies from germline; a read error may be responsible. CDR3 nucleotide sequence: TGTGCCACCCTGAAGGGGGACAGGGGGGTCTTC. The encoded protein is CATLKGDRGVF. V and J are TRBV6-5 and TRBJ2-1, with TRBD1 matching over 11 bases. The CDR3 contains 11 residues. Germline-derived CDR1 and CDR2 are MNHEY and SVGAGI.

The rearrangement joins TRBV5-1 to TRBJ1-2; 10 bases line up with TRBD1. This CDR3 spans 16 amino acids. Per the germline V gene, CDR1 is SGHRS and CDR2 is YFSETQ. After removal of 4 bases from V and 1 base from J, the junction contained 7 bases not matched to a gene. Here the CDR3 reads CASSIGQGGVNYGYTF. In DNA form, the CDR3 reads TGCGCCAGCAGCATAGGACAGGGGGGAGTTAACTATGGCTACACCTTC.

This sequence joins TRBV6-5 and TRBJ2-2; 8 nucleotides match TRBD2. The CDR3 sequence is 15 residues long. Germline V CDR1 and CDR2: MNHEY, SVGAGI. J lost 5 bases, V lost 5 bases, and 7 bases had no gene match. The CDR3 region has the DNA TGTGCCAGCAGTCGCAAAGCGGGGGCAACCGGGGAGCTGTTTTTT. Its protein product is CASSRKAGATGELFF.

The J gene is TRBJ1-2, the V gene TRBV14; 12 bases match TRBD1. Germline lookup yields CDR1 SGHDN and CDR2 FVKESK. The CDR3 length is 15 residues. The junction had 4 bases not matched to a gene; V was cut back by 2 bases and J by 6 bases. CDR3 DNA sequence: TGTGCCAGCAGCCAACCCGGGACAGGGGGCGATGGCTACACCTTC. Protein sequence: CASSQPGTGGDGYTF. The complete variable domain, with remaining parts taken from reference TRBV14 and TRBJ1-2, reads EAGVTQFPSHSVIEKGQTVTLRCDPISGHDNLYWYRRVMGKEIKFLLHFVKESKQDESGMPNNRFLAERTGGTYSTLKVQPAELEDSGVYFCASSQPGTGGDGYTFGSGTRLTVV.

The V and J genes are TRBV28 and TRBJ2-5; 9 bases fit TRBD2. Unmatched junction bases numbered 4, after V lost 1 base and J lost 4 bases. The CDR3 has 15 residues. From germline, CDR1 is MDHEN and CDR2 SYDVKM. The CDR3: CASSLLSSGRETQYF. The CDR3 region has the DNA TGTGCCAGCAGTTTATTGAGTAGCGGGAGAGAGACCCAGTACTTC. Full variable domain (outside the CDR3, taken from reference TRBV28 and TRBJ2-5): DVKVTQSSRYLVKRTGEKVFLECVQDMDHENMFWYRQDPGLGLRLIYFSYDVKMKEKGDIPEGYSVSREKKERFSLILESASTNQTSMYLCASSLLSSGRETQYFGPGTRLLVL.

The rearrangement links TRBV4-3 to TRBJ2-2; D is undetermined. In germline, CDR1 is LGHNA, CDR2 YSLEER. This CDR3 region has 14 residues. Trimming removed 4 bases from V and 2 bases from J, with 8 bases in between. CDR3 coding DNA: TGCGCCAGCAGCCTGGCGGATAACACCGGGGAGCTGTTTTTT. Protein product: CASSLADNTGELFF.

The rearrangement uses TRBV24-1 and TRBJ2-3, with 10 bases that match TRBD2. The germline CDR1 and CDR2 sequences are KGHDR and SFDVKD. The CDR3 contains 15 residues. Germline trimming cut 10 bases from V and 0 bases from J; bases unmatched to any gene: 6. CDR3 nucleotide sequence: TGTGCCACTCGGGCTAGCGGGAGCAGCACAGATACGCAGTATTTT. Translated, it gives CATRASGSSTDTQYF.

This chain joins TRBV18 and TRBJ1-1; 8 positions agree with TRBD1. V dropped 4 bases and J dropped 0; count of bases not matched to a gene: 10. The CDR3 contains 17 residues. Germline V gene data show CDR1 as KGHSH and CDR2 as LQKENI. CDR3 sequence (DNA): TGTGCCAGCTCACTCTTCCGGGACAGGCCCATGAACACTGAAGCTTTCTTT. Protein product: CASSLFRDRPMNTEAFF.

To note about this clone: This may stem from a read error, because a much larger clone lies one nucleotide away. V gene TRBV5-1 combines with J gene TRBJ2-7, with 8 nucleotides matching TRBD1. V was clipped by 4 bases and J by 0 bases; unmatched bases: 3. The CDR3 sequence is 14 residues long. Germline V gene sequence: CDR1 SGHRS, CDR2 YFSETQ. As DNA, the CDR3 is TGCGCCAGCAGCCCGACAGGGGCCTCCTACGAGCAGTACTTC. This encodes CASSPTGASYEQYF.

V usage is TRBV29-1 and J usage is TRBJ1-2; 7 positions agree with TRBD1. The germline gives CDR1 SQVTM, CDR2 ANQGSEA. The CDR3 consists of 13 residues. Trimming removed 6 bases from V and 2 bases from J; junction bases left unmatched: 6. The CDR3 loop is CSVGQAFNYGYTF. For the CDR3, the DNA is TGCAGCGTAGGACAGGCTTTCAACTATGGCTACACCTTC.

The J gene is TRBJ2-5, the V gene TRBV21-1; TRBD1 reflects the table's D call only, with no check against the DNA. TRBV21-1 counts as a pseudogene. The CDR3 sequence is 13 residues long. The CDR3 DNA follows: TGTGCCGCCCCACAGGGGGCCCCAGAGACCCAGTACTTC. It is translated as CAAPQGAPETQYF.

The J gene is TRBJ2-4, the V gene TRBV21-1; the table's TRBD2 call for D was not verified on the DNA. TRBV21-1 is reported as a pseudogene. CDR3 length equals 17 residues. The CDR3 loop is CASSKRTAGLAKNIQYF. In DNA form, the CDR3 reads TGTGCCAGCAGCAAACGGACGGCTGGACTAGCCAAAAACATTCAGTACTTC.

The V and J genes are TRBV5-1 and TRBJ2-7; TRBD2 aligns across 12 bases. The CDR3 loop spans 18 amino acids. CDR1 is SGHRS, CDR2 YFSETQ, per germline. V lost 1 base and J lost 0; bases outside the gene matches: 8. CDR3 sequence (DNA): TGCGCCAGCAGCTTGAGGATCCTAGCGGGGGGGAGCTCCTACGAGCAGTACTTC. Amino acid sequence: CASSLRILAGGSSYEQYF. Based on the CDR3 plus reference TRBV5-1 and TRBJ2-7, the full variable domain is KAGVTQTPRYLIKTRGQQVTLSCSPISGHRSVSWYQQTPGQGLQFLFEYFSETQRNKGNFPGRFSGRQFSNSRSEMNVSTLELGDSALYLCASSLRILAGGSSYEQYFGPGTRLTVT.

The rearrangement links TRBV7-6 to TRBJ2-1, with D tentatively TRBD1 (6 bases). Per the germline V gene, CDR1 is SGHVS and CDR2 is FNYEAQ. The V end was cut by 5 bases, the J end by 8 bases, with 16 bases between. There are 14 residues in the CDR3. This chain's CDR3 is CASSPSTGSHEQFF. The CDR3 DNA sequence: TGTGCCAGCAGCCCGTCGACAGGTTCCCATGAGCAGTTCTTC.

The chain joins TRBV7-9 to TRBJ2-2, with D unclear. This CDR3 region has 13 residues. The germline V gene encodes CDR1 SEHNR and CDR2 FQNEAQ (reference sequence). Trimming pared 0 bases from V and 5 bases from J, leaving 4 bases between. CDR3 residues: CASSLARTGELFF. Here the CDR3 DNA reads TGTGCCAGCAGCTTAGCGAGGACCGGGGAGCTGTTTTTT. Together with reference TRBV7-9 and TRBJ2-2, the CDR3 gives the full variable domain: DTGVSQNPRHKITKRGQNVTFRCDPISEHNRLYWYRQTLGQGPEFLTYFQNEAQLEKSRLLSDRFSAERPKGSFSTLEIQRTEQGDSAMYLCASSLARTGELFFGEGSRLTVL.

This chain links TRBV7-8 with TRBJ2-2, with D possibly being TRBD2 (5 bases). V was pared by 0 bases and J by 5 bases, with 16 bases between. Germline CDR1 and CDR2: SGHVS and FQNEAQ. The CDR3 covers 17 residues. CDR3 DNA sequence: TGTGCCAGCAGCTTAGCTAGGAGGATAAGGGTGACCGGGGAGCTGTTTTTT. It translates to CASSLARRIRVTGELFF.

This chain uses TRBV7-9 with TRBJ1-2, with TRBD1 identical over 7 bases. Trimming removed 5 bases from V and 5 bases from J; junction bases left unmatched: 11. The CDR3 consists of 15 residues. Germline CDR1 SEHNR, CDR2 FQNEAQ (reference sequence). The CDR3 sequence: CASSQQTGRAYGYTF. In DNA, the CDR3 is TGTGCCAGCAGCCAACAGACAGGGCGAGCGTATGGCTACACCTTC.

The V and J genes are TRBV18 and TRBJ1-5, with a tentative D call TRBD1 (5 bases). Per the germline V gene, CDR1 is KGHSH and CDR2 is LQKENI. V was cut by 3 bases and J by 4 bases, with 13 bases left in between. The CDR3 has 15 residues. CDR3 sequence (DNA): TGTGCCAGCTCACCCCAGGGCCTGATTAATCAGCCCCAGCATTTT. Encoded protein: CASSPQGLINQPQHF.

The sample holds a few counts of this clone. This chain connects TRBV28 to TRBJ1-6, with 9 positions matching TRBD1. The CDR3 has 14 residues. CDR1 is MDHEN, CDR2 SYDVKM, per germline. V lost 8 bases, J lost 10 bases, and 9 bases stayed unmatched. In DNA, the CDR3 is TGTGCCAGCGTCACCGGGACAGGGTGGTCACCCCTCCACTTT. Protein: CASVTGTGWSPLHF.

The gene calls are TRBV9 and TRBJ1-6, with a possible D match to TRBD1 (5 bases). V lost 4 bases to trimming and J lost 12 bases, with 20 bases between them. The CDR3 loop spans 15 amino acids. The germline CDR1 and CDR2 sequences are SGDLS and YYNGEE. CDR3 DNA: TGTGCCAGCAGCCCCCCCCCGGGGGAACGGGGACCCCTCCACTTT. It yields the protein CASSPPPGERGPLHF. The complete variable domain, with remaining parts taken from reference TRBV9 and TRBJ1-6, reads DSGVTQTPKHLITATGQRVTLRCSPRSGDLSVYWYQQSLDQGLQFLIQYYNGEERAKGNILERFSAQQFPDLHSELNLSSLELGDSALYFCASSPPPGERGPLHFGNGTRLTVT.

V gene TRBV29-1 combines with J gene TRBJ2-7, with D possibly matching TRBD2 (6 bases). In germline, CDR1 is SQVTM, CDR2 ANQGSEA. The CDR3 is made up of 14 amino acids. Trimming left V 5 bases short and J 0 bases short, with 14 bases between. CDR3 protein: CSVTRDSSSYEQYF. CDR3 DNA sequence: TGCAGCGTTACCCGGGACTCGAGCTCCTACGAGCAGTACTTC.